Listed below are T cell receptor beta chains from one sample, sequenced in a study of post-analysis software for immune sequencing data. TCRdb analysed the PCR reads with MiXCR anew, one entry per CDR3 protein. Seen here are some 890,000 distinct CDR3 sequences, around 53% observed once, and the top ten hold over 4%. The sample taken for sequencing was blood. The source is a girl aged 5-17 years with multiple sclerosis. The conserved cysteine and the conserved F or W are not part of the CDR3 here. The order of the fields is V gene, CDR3 length, J gene, CDR3 protein.

v_call: TRBV10-3; cdr3_length: 12; j_call: -; cdr3_aa: AINNRGWEYEQY
v_call: TRBV28; cdr3_length: 12; j_call: TRBJ1-4; cdr3_aa: ASTVGTRNEKLF
v_call: TRBV5-6; cdr3_length: 12; j_call: TRBJ2-1; cdr3_aa: ASSLGLATDEQF
v_call: TRBV10-3; cdr3_length: 12; j_call: TRBJ2-4; cdr3_aa: AISGDSELGGQY
v_call: TRBV29-1; cdr3_length: 12; j_call: TRBJ1-2; cdr3_aa: SVEFWTGGSGYT
v_call: TRBV6-5; cdr3_length: 14; j_call: TRBJ2-1; cdr3_aa: ASSDPTEMGHNEQF
v_call: TRBV5-1; cdr3_length: 12; j_call: TRBJ1-2; cdr3_aa: ASSFLDKNYGYT
v_call: TRBV29-1; cdr3_length: 10; j_call: TRBJ2-4; cdr3_aa: SVTPGPNIQY
v_call: TRBV20-1; cdr3_length: 14; j_call: TRBJ1-6; cdr3_aa: SAREGRATYNSPLH
v_call: TRBV20-1; cdr3_length: 12; j_call: TRBJ2-5; cdr3_aa: SARRTSGRETQY
v_call: TRBV13; cdr3_length: 13; j_call: TRBJ1-2; cdr3_aa: ASSLVRGSNYGYT
v_call: TRBV12-3/TRBV12-4; cdr3_length: 14; j_call: TRBJ2-1; cdr3_aa: ASSLIGTGGSNEQF
v_call: TRBV7-9; cdr3_length: 16; j_call: TRBJ2-1; cdr3_aa: ASSLWTGRMGSYNEQF
v_call: TRBV14; cdr3_length: 16; j_call: TRBJ2-5; cdr3_aa: ASSLRTPLDRGKETQY
v_call: TRBV7-9; cdr3_length: 11; j_call: TRBJ1-2; cdr3_aa: ASTLPGPYGYT
v_call: TRBV27; cdr3_length: 15; j_call: TRBJ2-6; cdr3_aa: ASSLLPRSSGANVLT
v_call: TRBV5-6; cdr3_length: 11; j_call: TRBJ2-7; cdr3_aa: ASSWRTNHEQY
v_call: TRBV7-9; cdr3_length: 11; j_call: TRBJ1-4; cdr3_aa: ASSCLSNEKLF
v_call: TRBV5-5; cdr3_length: 9; j_call: TRBJ2-7; cdr3_aa: ASSFALEQY
v_call: TRBV13; cdr3_length: 13; j_call: TRBJ2-1; cdr3_aa: ASSPEAPVVNEQF
v_call: TRBV7-8; cdr3_length: 12; j_call: TRBJ2-7; cdr3_aa: AGSDTSGTYEQY
v_call: TRBV27; cdr3_length: 12; j_call: TRBJ2-1; cdr3_aa: ASSTQRGAVKQF
v_call: TRBV7-2; cdr3_length: 12; j_call: TRBJ1-5; cdr3_aa: ASSYGTVNQPRH
v_call: TRBV25-1; cdr3_length: 12; j_call: TRBJ1-1; cdr3_aa: ASCQGGMNTEAF
v_call: TRBV20-1; cdr3_length: 13; j_call: TRBJ2-1; cdr3_aa: SAPWVAGSYNEQF
v_call: TRBV29-1; cdr3_length: 11; j_call: TRBJ1-2; cdr3_aa: SVVPGQGGGYT
v_call: TRBV11-2; cdr3_length: 13; j_call: TRBJ2-7; cdr3_aa: ASSPWGATIQEQY